This entry describes one T cell receptor (beta chain). This clone's antigen is unknown. The record has no base qualities; no much larger clone is one base away. The data derive from a study of cytomegalovirus exposure and HLA in healthy donors (dated by TCRdb to between 2016 and 2019). For the study in its entirety: In an earlier analysis of 587 of the donors, about 270 Gb of sequence data and approximately 100 million unique TCR beta sequences from about 179 million T cells were reported. An early release covering roughly 600 HLA-typed donors comprised 300 to 350 gigabases of sequencing data and roughly 86 million unique TCR sequences. Among the roughly 380 genotyped donors, around 79% belonged to the genetic ancestry cluster associated with self-reported Caucasian donors. The study was designed to test whether signatures of past pathogen exposure could be identified by cataloging public T cell receptors. The study profiled the T cell repertoires of approximately 700 subjects by immunosequencing and related them to cytomegalovirus serostatus. A separate validation cohort of approximately 130 different subjects was used in addition to the roughly 670-subject first cohort. To predict cytomegalovirus infection status, the study brought together high-throughput TCR immunosequencing, statistical association of individual TCRs with disease status, and machine learning. To study patterns of TCR occurrence, a later analysis re-analyzed previously published TCR beta repertoires from several hundred donors and added high-resolution HLA genotyping. The later analysis used no new phenotypic data to find candidate immune exposures, relying instead on TCR beta sequences and their occurrence across donors. An earlier analysis of several hundred of the donors used high-throughput TCR beta sequencing to judge whether each TCR beta V gene segment behaved as functional or pseudogenic. Donor age, sex, ethnicity and CMV serostatus were collected together with the repertoire data. In a later genetic analysis, genome-wide SNP genotypes for about three fifths of the 666 donors were used, and that subset was treated as a discovery cohort. All discovery cohort repertoires had been generated on a single sequencing platform. Class I and class II HLA loci were covered by the typing at four-digit resolution. The number of typed donors differed by locus: roughly 629-640 for A, B, C, DRB1 and DQB1; approximately 540 for DQA1; about 600 for DPA1; and around 450 for DPB1. Four or five DR-DQ haplotypes were handled as single units for association and clustering because linkage in the cohort was strong. Among some 400 genotyped donors of the cohort, an average of roughly 230,000 unique TCR beta nucleotide sequences was sequenced per donor, of which roughly 17% were non-productive.

Receptors were amplified or captured by the immunoSEQ multiplex PCR assay. The multiplex PCR relied on a mix of 60 forward primers for TCR Vbeta segments and 13 reverse primers for TCR Jbeta segments. The CDR3 region of rearranged TCR beta genes was amplified from genomic DNA with a multiplex PCR assay. The amplified TCR beta libraries were sequenced on the Illumina HiSeq System as 87-base-pair reads. The study's own analysis went as follows. A later analysis tallied around 82 million unique TCR beta chains across the 640 or so repertoires, and about 10 million of those chains were shared by two or more donors. To remove PCR and sequencing errors, raw reads were error-corrected and collapsed into unique sequences using a nearest-neighbor algorithm that merged closely related sequences. Alignment of CDR3 sequences to IMGT reference sequences was used to assign V, D and J gene segments. For a sequence to be retained, a match of at least six nucleotides was required to both a V gene segment and a J gene segment. Rearrangements were classified as productive when the CDR3 lacked stop codons and remained in frame with V and J, and all other rearrangements were classified as non-productive. CDR3 was defined by IMGT convention, running from the second conserved V-encoded cysteine to the conserved J-encoded phenylalanine. In an earlier analysis of some 550 of the donors, sequences lacking an unambiguous match to a single V gene segment were excluded. In an earlier analysis of approximately 560 of the donors, a V segment was called functional when productive rearrangements were above 56.7%, and segregating when the standard deviation between donors exceeded 5%. A statistical classification framework was built to diagnose cytomegalovirus status from the catalog of TCR beta chain sequences. In a later analysis, TCR nucleotide sequences were compared against IMGT/GENE-DB human TR gene sequences so that V and J genes could be assigned. The TCRdist pipeline was used in a later analysis to assign CDR3 sequences and most-parsimonious VDJ recombination scenarios. A later analysis defined each TCR beta chain by its CDR3 amino acid sequence plus V-gene family, and excluded reads lacking a unique V-gene family. To address suspected cross-contamination and a sequencing artifact, a later analysis removed several hundred highly shared, low-generation-probability nucleotide sequences. A later analysis calculated a clonal expansion index for each public chain from normalized within-repertoire ranks of inferred template counts. A later analysis computed generation probabilities with a VDJ recombination model fitted to out-of-frame rearrangements, and checked the results against IGoR. In a later analysis, TCR-TCR, TCR-HLA and TCR-CMV co-occurrence was scored with hypergeometric tests, and a repertoire-size bias correction was applied to TCR pairs. To estimate false discovery rates, a later analysis permuted the HLA or CMV assignments 20 times. A later analysis grouped co-occurring TCRs with DBSCAN, adding TCRdist sequence similarity when clustering within HLA-allele-positive subsets. Repertoires with fewer than 30,000 or more than 120,000 public chains, plus five repertoires with anomalous nucleotide sharing, were excluded from co-occurrence clustering. Held by TCRdb, this immuneACCESS table contains in-frame sequences only and omits some clones. Under half of the omission traces to an unresolved V gene where checked; the cause of the rest is unknown. Clone size and V and J calls were adopted from that table, with D and trimming inferred from the DNA. A total of around 180,000 clones appear in this sample, about 83% of them only once. The ten largest clones take up less than 6% of the sample.

V is pruned by 10 bases and J by 5 bases, leaving 2 bases of the junction without a gene match. Reading from cysteine to phenylalanine, the CDR3 counts 11 amino acids. The kept DNA is CDR3 alone, 33 bases in frame from the first base. Looking up the germline V gene (reference sequence) yields CDR1 MNHEY and CDR2 SMNVEV. Beyond this particular receptor, the publication reports: It was suggested by the authors that the approach could potentially be generalized to other disease states and immunological phenotypes. A later analysis reported that several top co-occurrence clusters appeared linked to parvovirus B19, influenza, CMV and Epstein-Barr virus. At a false discovery rate of 0.05, a later analysis linked approximately 18,000 TCR beta sequences to specific HLA alleles. Immune exposure information for the cohort was limited to CMV serostatus. The study gave a list of roughly 150 TCR beta chains associated with cytomegalovirus. A cluster of highly shared sequence variants was judged likely to represent a technical artifact of the sequencing pipeline. A few of the identified cytomegalovirus-associated TCR beta chains were confirmed in vitro to be specific for cytomegalovirus antigens. V-gene and J-gene trimming of TCR beta chains was associated with a missense DCLRE1C variant in a later genetic analysis, and the association was replicated in an independent cohort. Compared with equally common non-associated chains, HLA-associated TCR beta chains in a later analysis were more clonally expanded and had lower generation probabilities. Sequencing depth was assumed to be roughly uniform across donors in the presence/absence analyses, though that assumption may not hold. Most CMV-associated TCR beta chains appeared to be HLA-restricted in a later analysis, and the HLA associations seemed to be driven largely by CMV exposure. A later genetic analysis reported fewer N-insertions in productive TCRs among donors in an Asian-associated ancestry cluster than the roughly 700-donor mean. Because HLA typing was missing for some donors at each locus, association tests included only the typed subset. Because counts were too low, around 18 rarely observed V segments, including chromosome 9 orphons, were left out of the earlier analysis of a few hundred of the donors. The 87-base-pair reads could not distinguish some IMGT-functional V segments, including TRBV6-2 and TRBV6-3, so those segments were excluded. Across donors, most TCR sequences were observed very rarely, whereas some public TCRs were present in many individuals. In a later analysis, TCR association rates were found to vary across HLA loci, with the most associated TCRs seen for DRB1 alleles and the fewest for HLA-C alleles. The classifier was reported to diagnose cytomegalovirus status with high specificity and sensitivity in both the original and validation cohorts. Only TCR beta chains were sequenced in this cohort, and the absence of alpha or paired-chain data limited detectable features. In an earlier analysis of some 500 of the donors, most TCR beta V segments were observed in productive rearrangements about 87% or about 30% of the time, broadly matching IMGT annotations. When HLA alleles, especially DR and DQ, strongly co-occurred, TCR associations were difficult to assign to individual alleles. Linkage disequilibrium might explain the correlated functional status among segregating V segments, but an unknown experimental factor could not be excluded. A further reported finding was that TCR beta sequences accurately predicted the HLA-A and HLA-B alleles for most subjects in the first cohort.

The cohort consisted of approximately 690 healthy bone marrow donors. Cohort members were all nominally healthy when sampled, although unrecorded immune exposures were likely present. The donor was CMV seropositive and belonged to the group of 250 to 300 seropositive cohort members. A peripheral blood sample was collected from each donor, and TCR beta sequencing was performed on peripheral blood mononuclear cells. Genomic DNA was extracted from the blood cell samples with the Qiagen DNeasy Blood Extraction Kit. The sequenced sample consisted of PBMCs. This clonotype originated in a woman in her 30s in good health and CMV-seropositive. This sequence uses TRBV27 and TRBJ1-2; 9 bases in the middle match TRBD1. The CDR3 region: CATTGGYGYTF. The nucleotides are TGTGCCACGACAGGGGGTTATGGCTACACCTTC.